This T cell receptor (beta chain) comes out of a study of memory CD4+ T cells and cytomegalovirus serostatus. The sort gate was single viable CD3+CD4+CD8-CD45RO+ cells for memory CD4+ T cells. Remarks on this clone: Its antigen remains unidentified.

Study-level results: Repertoires predicted CMV serostatus with median bootstrapped AUC of approximately 0.95. CD4+ memory repertoires contained 67 of 164 reported CMV TCRbeta sequences.

Measured with immunoSEQ multiplex PCR; TCRdb has only the in-frame clones, and not every one. The table shows over 65,000 clones, with 76% occurring only once. This receptor was identified in an adult in good health and CMV-seropositive. Specimen: memory CD4+ T cells from blood.

This chain's CDR3 is CASSFLQGSTDTQYF. CDR3 DNA sequence: TGTGCCAGCAGCTTCTTACAGGGAAGCACAGATACGCAGTATTTT. The V and J genes are TRBV13 and TRBJ2-3; perhaps TRBD1 as D (6 bases). Deletions cut 3 bases from V and 0 bases from J, with 10 bases between. The CDR3 spans 15 residues. Per germline, CDR1 PRHDT and CDR2 FYEKMQ (reference sequence).